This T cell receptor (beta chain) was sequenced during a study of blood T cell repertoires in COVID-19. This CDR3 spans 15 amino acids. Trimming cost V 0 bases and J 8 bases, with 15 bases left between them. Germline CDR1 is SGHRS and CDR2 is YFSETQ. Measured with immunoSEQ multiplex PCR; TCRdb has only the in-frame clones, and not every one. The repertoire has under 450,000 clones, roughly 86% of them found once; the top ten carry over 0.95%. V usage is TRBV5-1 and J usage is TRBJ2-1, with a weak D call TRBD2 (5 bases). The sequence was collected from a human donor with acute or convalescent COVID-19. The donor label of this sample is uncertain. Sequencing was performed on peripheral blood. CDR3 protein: CASSLEQLPGDEQFF. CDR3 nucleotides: TGCGCCAGCAGCTTGGAACAGCTCCCCGGGGATGAGCAGTTCTTC.